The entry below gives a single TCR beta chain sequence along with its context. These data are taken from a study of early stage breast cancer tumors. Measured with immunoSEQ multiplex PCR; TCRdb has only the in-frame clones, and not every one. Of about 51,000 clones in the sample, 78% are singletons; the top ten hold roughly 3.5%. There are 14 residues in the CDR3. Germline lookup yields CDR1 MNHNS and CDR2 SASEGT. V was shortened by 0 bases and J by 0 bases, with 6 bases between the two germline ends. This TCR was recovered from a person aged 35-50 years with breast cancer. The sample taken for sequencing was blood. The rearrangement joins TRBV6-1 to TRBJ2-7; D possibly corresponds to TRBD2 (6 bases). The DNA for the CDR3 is TGTGCCAGCAGTGAAGCCGGGGGCTCCTACGAGCAGTACTTC. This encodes CASSEAGGSYEQYF.